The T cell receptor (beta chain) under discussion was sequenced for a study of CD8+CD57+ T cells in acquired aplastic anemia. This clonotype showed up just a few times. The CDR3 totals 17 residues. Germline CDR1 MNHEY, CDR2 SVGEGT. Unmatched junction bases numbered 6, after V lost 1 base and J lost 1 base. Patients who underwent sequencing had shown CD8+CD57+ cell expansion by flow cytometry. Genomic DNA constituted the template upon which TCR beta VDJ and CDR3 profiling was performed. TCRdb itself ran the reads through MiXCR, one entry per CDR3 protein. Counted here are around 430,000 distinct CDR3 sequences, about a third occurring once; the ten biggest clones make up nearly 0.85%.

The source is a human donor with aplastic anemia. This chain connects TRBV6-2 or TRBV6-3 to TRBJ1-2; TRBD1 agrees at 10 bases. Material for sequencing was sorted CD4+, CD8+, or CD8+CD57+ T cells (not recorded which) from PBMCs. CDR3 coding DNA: TGTGCCAGCAGTTACTGGCCGGGACAGGGGTATAACTATGGCTACACCTTC. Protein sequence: CASSYWPGQGYNYGYTF.